One T cell receptor beta chain is described in this entry. This entry belongs to a study of regulatory T cells in long-lasting Graves disease. Background on the study: For a period under 3 months, newly diagnosed Graves' patients had taken antithyroid drugs.

Time point here: newly diagnosed GD, antithyroid drugs for less than 3 months. Extracted RNA from PBMCs served as the source of the TCR library. EDTA tubes received roughly 9 milliliters of collected peripheral blood. Building the TCR beta libraries relied on iRepertoire HTBI primers, and CDR3 regions underwent Arm-PCR. Per the original methods: Samples collectively showed 60 to 75 TRBV and roughly 15 TRBJ segments. A single record per CDR3 protein comes from TCRdb applying MiXCR to the multiplex PCR reads. In this record, the V and J calls reflect TCRdb's handling and not the investigators' own analysis. The repertoire holds fewer than 400,000 distinct CDR3 sequences, with 15% to 20% as singletons. The germline CDR1 and CDR2 sequences are SGHRS and YFSETQ. Trimming removed 3 bases from V and 5 bases from J; junction bases left unmatched: 5. The CDR3 consists of 13 residues.

The chain combines TRBV5-1 with TRBJ2-7; TRBD2 matches at 7 bases. The source is a female donor with Graves disease. Specimen: peripheral blood mononuclear cells (PBMCs), collected at new diagnosis, from a patient treated with antithyroid drugs. In DNA, the CDR3 is TGCGCCAGCAGCTCTCGCCGGGAGGACGAGCAGTACTTC. Its protein product is CASSSRREDEQYF.